This T cell receptor beta chain was recovered during a study of CD8 T cells in ankylosing spondylitis. V gave up 7 bases and J gave up 5 bases; unmatched junction bases: 19. Per the germline V gene, CDR1 is SGHTA and CDR2 is FQGNSA. CDR3 length equals 17 residues. TCRdb reprocessed the 5' RACE reads via MiXCR and lists one record per CDR3 protein. The sample includes around 770,000 distinct CDR3 sequences, 10% to 15% seen only once; the top ten take 0.51%. Regarding the study as a whole: Blood from ankylosing spondylitis patients appeared to carry a characteristic roughly eight-variant TCR beta motif.

As regards this clonotype: Its antigen is as yet unknown.

The chain joins TRBV7-2 to TRBJ2-5; 7 bases are shared with TRBD2. This clonotype was sampled from a male donor with ankylosing spondylitis. Source material: blood, either unsorted or a sorted T cell fraction (not recorded which). The CDR3 reads CASTPRAGVTGEETQYF. CDR3 DNA sequence: TGTGCCAGCACCCCCCGGGCGGGAGTAACGGGGGAGGAGACCCAGTACTTC. Based on the CDR3 plus reference TRBV7-2 and TRBJ2-5, the full variable domain is GAGVSQSPSNKVTEKGKDVELRCDPISGHTALYWYRQSLGQGLEFLIYFQGNSAPDKSGLPSDRFSAERTGGSVSTLTIQRTQQEDSAVYLCASTPRAGVTGEETQYFGPGTRLLVL.